Below are 26 T cell receptor beta chains sequenced from a single sample in a study of PD-L1 blockade in urothelial cancer (dated by TCRdb to about 2017). Library preparation was by the immunoSEQ multiplex PCR assay. TCRdb mirrors the immuneACCESS table, restricted to in-frame sequences. Some clones are absent from its copies; in checked studies, under half trace to an unresolved V gene, and the reason for the others is unknown. This sample lists tens of thousands of clones; about 90% were detected once. Clones ranked in the top ten supply 15% of the sample. What this sample's time point label stands for: pretreatment peripheral blood. The source was PBMCs, collected around atezolizumab (anti-PD-L1) treatment. The source of these receptors is a man aged 55 to 70 with urothelial cancer.

The sample holds one count of this clone. V usage is TRBV29-1 and J usage is TRBJ2-1; 7 bases match TRBD1. The length of the CDR3 is 14 residues. Germline lookup yields CDR1 SQVTM and CDR2 ANQGSEA. Trimming took 4 bases from V and 6 from J; bases not matched to a gene: 9. CDR3 nucleotide sequence: TGCAGCGTTGTTGAGGGGGCGGTAGGCAATGAGCAGTTCTTC. It encodes CSVVEGAVGNEQFF.

V is TRBV4-1 and J is TRBJ1-4, with 8 bases aligning to TRBD1. Germline-derived CDR1 and CDR2 are MGHRA and YSYEKL. The CDR3 has 15 residues. V lost 2 bases and J lost 4; bases outside the gene matches: 3. The CDR3 region has the DNA TGCGCCAGCAGCCAAACACAGGGGGGTAATGAAAAACTGTTTTTT. It specifies CASSQTQGGNEKLFF.

This clone was counted a single time. The J gene is TRBJ1-1, the V gene TRBV6-5; the D gene is possibly TRBD1 (5 bases). Trimming cost V 10 bases and J 1 base, with 19 bases left between them. CDR1 is MNHEY, CDR2 SVGAGI, per germline. This CDR3 is built from 15 residues. CDR3 region: CATLRGGSRNTEAFF. The DNA of the CDR3 is TGTGCCACCCTAAGGGGAGGCAGCCGGAACACTGAAGCTTTCTTT.

In this sample, this clone turned up once. The CDR3 bases are TGCGCCAGCAGCACGGGGGAGGTGCAAGAGACCCAGTACTTC. Protein product: CASSTGEVQETQYF. The chain couples TRBV5-1 to TRBJ2-5, with D perhaps TRBD2 (6 bases). CDR1 is SGHRS and CDR2 is YFSETQ in the germline V gene. This CDR3 is built from 14 residues. Trimming stripped 4 bases from V and 2 bases from J, with 12 bases between. Full variable domain (missing parts from reference TRBV5-1 and TRBJ2-5): KAGVTQTPRYLIKTRGQQVTLSCSPISGHRSVSWYQQTPGQGLQFLFEYFSETQRNKGNFPGRFSGRQFSNSRSEMNVSTLELGDSALYLCASSTGEVQETQYFGPGTRLLVL.

This rearrangement joins TRBV6-5 to TRBJ1-3; no firm D call. CDR3 length: 16 amino acids. V shed 0 bases and J shed 2 bases, with 11 bases lying between them. Germline V gene lookup returns CDR1 MNHEY and CDR2 SVGAGI. Here the CDR3 DNA reads TGTGCCAGCAGTTACTCGAGAGGAGGGACTGGAAACACCATATATTTT. Protein sequence: CASSYSRGGTGNTIYF.

J is TRBJ1-1 and V is TRBV6-5, with TRBD1 matching 9 bases. In germline, CDR1 is MNHEY, CDR2 SVGAGI. The CDR3 consists of 13 residues. Trimming took 8 bases from V and 5 from J; bases not matched to a gene: 6. CDR3 coding DNA: TGTGCCAGCCAACAGGGGGCAAGGACTGAAGCTTTCTTT. Translated: CASQQGARTEAFF.

This chain connects TRBV14 to TRBJ2-5; weak D call: TRBD1 (5 bases). In germline, CDR1 is SGHDN, CDR2 FVKESK. Trimming pared 4 bases from V and 0 bases from J, leaving 12 bases between. This CDR3 spans 15 amino acids. CDR3: CASSRGTVYQETQYF. The CDR3 DNA reads TGTGCCAGCAGCCGGGGCACAGTGTACCAAGAGACCCAGTACTTC.

The V gene is TRBV6-6, the J gene TRBJ1-4; 9 nucleotides align to TRBD1. CDR3 length: 14 residues. Germline values: CDR1 MNHNY, CDR2 SVGAGI (reference sequence). V trimming: 4 bases; J trimming: 6 bases; junction bases outside the gene matches: 3. The CDR3: CASSWDRVDEKLFF. In DNA form, the CDR3 reads TGTGCCAGCAGTTGGGACAGGGTAGATGAAAAACTGTTTTTT.

The rearrangement links TRBV28 to TRBJ1-5; weak D call: TRBD1 (6 bases). V lost 7 bases and J 6 bases, leaving 13 bases between the germline ends. Germline V gene lookup returns CDR1 MDHEN and CDR2 SYDVKM. The CDR3 totals 13 residues. CDR3 in amino acids: CASTTGGAQPQHF. The CDR3 coding sequence is TGTGCCAGCACCACGGGGGGGGCTCAGCCCCAGCATTTT.

The J gene is TRBJ2-3, the V gene TRBV18, with no clear D. The CDR3 length is 14 residues. Germline lookup yields CDR1 KGHSH and CDR2 LQKENI. V lost 5 bases to trimming and J lost 2 bases, with 11 bases between them. CDR3 nucleotides: TGTGCCAGCTCAGCTAGTGCAGACACAGATACGCAGTATTTT. Translated: CASSASADTDTQYF.

The V call is TRBV19, the J call TRBJ1-3; no definite D call. From germline, CDR1 is LNHDA and CDR2 SQIVND (reference sequence). The CDR3 is 15 amino acids. Trimming left V 2 bases short and J 0 bases short, with 8 bases between. The CDR3 DNA is TGTGCCAGTAGTATACAGGTCTTCTCTGGAAACACCATATATTTT. This translates into CASSIQVFSGNTIYF.

This clone was counted a few times. The V call is TRBV19, the J call TRBJ1-1, with 8 bases aligning to TRBD1. J was trimmed by 1 base and V by 4 bases; bases with no gene match: 2. The CDR3 contains 14 residues. Germline CDR1 and CDR2: LNHDA and SQIVND (reference sequence). CDR3 bases: TGTGCCAGTAGTAACGGACAGGGGAACACTGAAGCTTTCTTT. Protein sequence: CASSNGQGNTEAFF.

The rearrangement links TRBV5-4 to TRBJ1-4; possibly TRBD1 for D (6 bases). Per germline, CDR1 SGHNT and CDR2 YYREEE (reference sequence). V was pared by 4 bases and J by 5 bases, with 12 bases between. The CDR3 has 14 amino acids. CDR3 loop: CASSPGQMNEKLFF. For the CDR3, the DNA is TGTGCCAGCAGCCCGGGACAAATGAATGAAAAACTGTTTTTT.

This clone has a handful of counts. The chain combines TRBV7-2 with TRBJ2-3; 9 bases map to TRBD2. CDR1 SGHTA and CDR2 FQGNSA come from the germline V gene. CDR3 length equals 16 residues. The junction had 7 bases not matched to a gene; V was cut back by 3 bases and J by 3 bases. The CDR3 sequence: CASSFRGGATTDTQYF. In nucleotides, the CDR3 is TGTGCCAGCAGCTTCCGCGGGGGGGCTACGACAGATACGCAGTATTTT.

Points on this clone: Mismatch with germline at one junction end may stem from a read error. Other DNA sequences of this sample code for an identical CDR3. The chain employs TRBV19 and TRBJ1-1; 9 bases are shared with TRBD1. CDR1 is LNHDA and CDR2 is SQIVND in the germline V gene (reference sequence). CDR3 length equals 15 residues. CDR3 sequence (DNA): TGTGCTAGTAGCAAAATTACAGGGGGCAACACTGAAGCTTTCTTT. Amino acids: CASSKITGGNTEAFF.

The chain recombines TRBV7-2 with TRBJ1-1; TRBD1 might be the D (5 bases). Germline V gives CDR1 SGHTA, CDR2 FQGNSA. The CDR3 runs 15 residues. Trimming pared 5 bases from V and 4 bases from J, leaving 17 bases between. The CDR3 here is CASSARQFVGTEAFF. The DNA of the CDR3 is TGTGCCAGCAGCGCCCGACAGTTTGTCGGCACTGAAGCTTTCTTT.

This clone was detected once. The chain recombines TRBV5-1 with TRBJ2-3; 7 positions agree with TRBD1. The CDR3 has 15 amino acids. After removal of 0 bases from V and 5 bases from J, the junction contained 6 bases not matched to a gene. The germline V gene has CDR1 SGHRS and CDR2 YFSETQ. This CDR3 reads CASSLETGPQDTQYF. The CDR3 DNA reads as TGCGCCAGCAGCTTGGAGACAGGGCCCCAAGATACGCAGTATTTT.

The rearrangement joins TRBV7-9 to TRBJ2-2; maybe TRBD1 (5 bases). The CDR3 loop spans 15 amino acids. In germline, CDR1 is SEHNR, CDR2 FQNEAQ (reference sequence). V was trimmed by 2 bases and J by 4 bases, leaving 11 bases between them. CDR3 DNA: TGTGCCAGCAGCTTAACAGGTTCTCCCACCGGGGAGCTGTTTTTT. This translates into CASSLTGSPTGELFF.

A single count supports this clone. The chain has TRBV10-3 and TRBJ1-2, with 7 bases lining up with TRBD1. Trimming took 7 bases from V and 6 from J; bases not matched to a gene: 5. Germline CDR1 is ENHRY and CDR2 is SYGVKD. CDR3 length: 12 residues. The CDR3 DNA is TGTGCCATCATTAGGGGGCGCCATGGCTACACCTTC. It is translated as CAIIRGRHGYTF.

The chain links TRBV4-1 to TRBJ2-3; D gene ambiguous. Per germline, CDR1 MGHRA and CDR2 YSYEKL. The CDR3 extends over 14 amino acids. The germline V and J ends were trimmed by 5 bases and 0 bases, with 9 bases remaining between them. The DNA for the CDR3 is TGCGCCAGCAGCGGTCACAGTAGCACAGATACGCAGTATTTT. This codes for CASSGHSSTDTQYF.

On this clone itself: It is unclear where the CDR3 begins or ends on the DNA, so no DNA is shown, and the CDR3 is as TCRdb lists it. This chain joins TRBV6-1 and TRBJ1-6. The germline V gene encodes CDR1 MNHNS and CDR2 SASEGT. From its first to its last residue, the CDR3 has 14 amino acids. This CDR3 reads CASILGVDNSPLHF.

The gene calls are TRBV7-2 and TRBJ1-1; 7 bases are shared with TRBD1. CDR3 length equals 18 residues. Germline CDR1 is SGHTA and CDR2 is FQGNSA. V trimming: 3 bases; J trimming: 1 base; junction bases outside the gene matches: 14. The CDR3 DNA reads as TGTGCCAGCAGCTTCTCTTTTAAAAGACAGGGTAAGAACACTGAAGCTTTCTTT. Amino acids: CASSFSFKRQGKNTEAFF.

This clone was found once. The chain joins TRBV28 to TRBJ1-3, with 11 nucleotides matching TRBD1. The CDR3 runs 15 residues. Losses at the gene ends were 6 bases for V and 4 bases for J; bases not matched to a gene: 5. The germline V gene encodes CDR1 MDHEN and CDR2 SYDVKM. CDR3 DNA sequence: TGTGCCAGCAGCCGCCGGACAGGGGGCGGAAACACCATATATTTT. Its translation: CASSRRTGGGNTIYF.

The chain recombines TRBV5-4 with TRBJ2-5; no reliable D call. V lost 0 bases and J 5 bases, leaving 2 bases between the germline ends. Germline loops: CDR1 SGHNT, CDR2 YYREEE (reference sequence). The CDR3 spans 11 residues. The CDR3 sequence: CASSLAETQYF. The CDR3 bases are TGTGCCAGCAGCTTGGCTGAGACCCAGTACTTC.

The chain couples TRBV5-8 to TRBJ2-5; D uncertain. CDR1 and CDR2 from the germline V gene are SGHTS and YDEGEE. Trimming stripped 0 bases from V and 5 bases from J, with 5 bases between. This CDR3 region has 12 residues. This CDR3 reads CASSLVRETQYF. DNA of the CDR3: TGTGCCAGCAGCTTGGTGAGGGAGACCCAGTACTTC.

The chain carries TRBV7-6 and TRBJ1-6; the match to TRBD1 covers 8 bases. V was pared by 5 bases and J by 5 bases, with 5 bases of the junction left unmatched. Germline CDR1 reads SGHVS; CDR2 reads FNYEAQ. The CDR3 totals 15 residues. The CDR3 is CASSLDRANNSPLHF. The CDR3 DNA reads TGTGCCAGCAGCCTGGACAGGGCAAATAATTCACCCCTCCACTTT.